Sequencing of this T cell receptor beta chain was carried out in a study of control samples from healthy donors and cancer patients. Clones were sequenced by immunoSEQ multiplex PCR, and TCRdb holds only the in-frame ones, with some missing. The sample has about 130,000 clones, under 95% seen once. Germline V CDR1 and CDR2: MNHEY, SMNVEV (reference sequence). This CDR3 is built from 14 residues. Trimming cost V 5 bases and J 4 bases; bases outside gene matches: 2. The sequence came from a man aged 50-59 years with head and neck cancer. The V gene is TRBV27, the J gene TRBJ2-2; 9 bases align to TRBD1. The specimen was PBMCs. The CDR3 DNA reads as TGTGCCAGCAGTGACAGGGGGGCCACCGGGGAGCTGTTTTTT. Translation: CASSDRGATGELFF.